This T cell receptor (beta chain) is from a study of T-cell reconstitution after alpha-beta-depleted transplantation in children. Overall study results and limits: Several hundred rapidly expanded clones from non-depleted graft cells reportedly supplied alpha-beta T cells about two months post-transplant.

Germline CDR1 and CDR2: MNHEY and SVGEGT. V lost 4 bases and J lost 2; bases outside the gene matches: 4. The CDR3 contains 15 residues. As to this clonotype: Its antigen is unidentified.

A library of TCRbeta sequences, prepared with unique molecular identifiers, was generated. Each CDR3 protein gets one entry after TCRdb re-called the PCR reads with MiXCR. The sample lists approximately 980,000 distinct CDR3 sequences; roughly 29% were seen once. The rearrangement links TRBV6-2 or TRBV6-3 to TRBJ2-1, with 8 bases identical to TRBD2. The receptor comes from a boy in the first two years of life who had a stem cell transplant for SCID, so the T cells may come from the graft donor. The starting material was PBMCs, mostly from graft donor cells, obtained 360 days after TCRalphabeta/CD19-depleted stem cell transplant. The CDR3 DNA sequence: TGTGCCAGCAGTTCCGTTAGCGGGGCCTACAATGAGCAGTTCTTC. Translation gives CASSSVSGAYNEQFF.